These 2 T cell receptor beta chains were sequenced from one sample in a study of siplizumab effects on memory and regulatory T cells (dated by TCRdb to 2018 to 2020). Receptor libraries were prepared by the immunoSEQ multiplex PCR assay. Entries here come from immuneACCESS through TCRdb and include only in-frame sequences with V and J called. Some clones fail to appear in such tables; in the studies checked, an unresolved V gene covers under half of the shortfall, and the cause of the remainder is unknown. The sample table records 90,000 to 130,000 clones; around 90% of these occur just once. About 1.5% of the sample comes from the top ten. Input material: CD4+ T cells sorted from blood. The receptors derive from a human donor in good health.

This chain links TRBV14 with TRBJ2-5; no clear D. The V gene lost 4 bases and the J gene lost 0 bases, with 12 bases spanning the gap. This CDR3 has 15 amino acids. Germline V CDR1 and CDR2: SGHDN, FVKESK. CDR3 bases: TGTGCCAGCAGCCCCATCGACTGGTACCAAGAGACCCAGTACTTC. Its translation: CASSPIDWYQETQYF.

A remark on this clone: The same CDR3 is also encoded by other DNA sequences in this sample. The chain couples TRBV15 to TRBJ2-7; TRBD1 matches 8 bases. Germline V gives CDR1 LNHNV, CDR2 YYDKDF (reference sequence). The CDR3 has 13 amino acids. The V segment lost 2 bases and the J segment 4 bases; nucleotides outside the gene matches: 1. This chain's CDR3 is CATSRQGAYEQYF. DNA for the CDR3: TGTGCCACCAGCAGACAGGGGGCGTACGAGCAGTACTTC. Full variable domain (outside the CDR3, taken from reference TRBV15 and TRBJ2-7): DAMVIQNPRYQVTQFGKPVTLSCSQTLNHNVMYWYQQKSSQAPKLLFHYYDKDFNNEADTPDNFQSRRPNTSFCFLDIRSPGLGDTAMYLCATSRQGAYEQYFGPGTRLTVT.